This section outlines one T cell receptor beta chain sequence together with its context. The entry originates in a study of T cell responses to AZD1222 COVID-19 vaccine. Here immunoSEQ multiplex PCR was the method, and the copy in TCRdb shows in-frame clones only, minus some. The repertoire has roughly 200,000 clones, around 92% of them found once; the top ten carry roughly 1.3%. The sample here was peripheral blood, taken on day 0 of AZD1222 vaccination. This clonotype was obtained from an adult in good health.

The CDR3, as DNA: TGTGCCACCCTAATTGGCAGGGGGAACTATGGCTACACCTTC. It encodes CATLIGRGNYGYTF. The rearrangement uses TRBV28 and TRBJ1-2; TRBD1 matches at 7 bases. Germline values: CDR1 MDHEN, CDR2 SYDVKM. Unmatched junction bases numbered 10, after V lost 10 bases and J lost 2 bases. CDR3 length: 14 amino acids.